Listed below are T cell receptor beta chains from one sample, sequenced in a study of regulatory T cells in long-lasting Graves disease. TCRdb redid the calling of the multiplex PCR reads with MiXCR, one entry per CDR3 protein. The top ten hold about 7% of the sample, which has about 470,000 distinct CDR3 sequences, roughly 21% seen once. The sample here was peripheral blood mononuclear cells (PBMCs), taken when the disease was refractory, from a patient treated with antithyroid drugs. The receptors were gathered from a female donor with Graves disease. The CDR3 runs from the conserved cysteine through the conserved F or W. The D gene is left open where the match is weak. The size entry is marked missing in some rows and otherwise reads once, few, many or a size class.

NA | NA | TRBJ2-5 | TRBV4-3 | CASSPYGNKQETQYF | TGCGCCAGCAGCCCATACGGGAACAAACAAGAGACCCAGTACTTC
TRBD1 | many | TRBJ1-2 | TRBV6-5 | CASSYSSSGQGAGGYTF | TGTGCCAGCAGTTACTCATCTTCGGGACAGGGGGCGGGGGGCTACACCTTC
NA | few | TRBJ1-2 | TRBV7-9 | CASSLESAFGYTF | TGTGCCAGCAGCTTAGAGTCCGCCTTCGGCTACACCTTC
NA | many | TRBJ2-2 | TRBV27 | CASSLGSGLAGELFF | TGTGCCAGCAGTTTGGGGTCGGGGTTGGCCGGGGAGCTGTTTTTT
TRBD1 | many | TRBJ1-1 | TRBV12-3/TRBV12-4 | CASSLTAGGGSTEAFF | TGTGCCAGCAGTCTAACGGCAGGGGGTGGGAGCACTGAAGCTTTCTTT
TRBD1 | many | TRBJ2-5 | TRBV6-1 | CASSNNRGAGETQYF | TGTGCCAGCAGTAATAACAGGGGCGCAGGAGAGACCCAGTACTTC
TRBD2 | NA | TRBJ2-1 | TRBV6-9 | CASSYSQGLAGGPGEQFF | TGTGCCAGCAGTTACTCCCAGGGACTAGCGGGAGGGCCCGGTGAGCAGTTCTTC
TRBD2 | few | TRBJ2-7 | TRBV30 | CAWSVRGLAGGNRYEQYF | TGTGCCTGGAGTGTACGAGGTCTAGCGGGGGGAAATAGATACGAGCAGTACTTC
NA | many | TRBJ2-5 | TRBV7-2 | CASSLVAQRGETQYF | TGTGCCAGCAGCTTAGTTGCGCAAAGGGGGGAGACCCAGTACTTC
NA | many | TRBJ1-2 | TRBV7-9 | CASSLGRAGYGYTF | TGTGCCAGCAGCTTAGGAAGGGCGGGCTATGGCTACACCTTC
TRBD1 | many | TRBJ1-2 | TRBV28 | CASNRDREYTF | TGTGCCAGCAACCGGGACAGGGAATACACCTTC
TRBD2 | NA | TRBJ2-3 | TRBV4-1 | CASSQALAGSGDTQYF | TGCGCCAGCAGCCAAGCCCTAGCGGGATCCGGGGATACGCAGTATTTT
NA | few | TRBJ1-3 | TRBV3-1 | CASSQEGRPGNTIYF | TGTGCCAGCAGCCAAGAGGGGAGACCTGGAAACACCATATATTTT
TRBD2 | many | TRBJ2-7 | TRBV28 | CASTTSGGLYEQYF | TGTGCCAGCACCACTAGCGGGGGCCTCTACGAGCAGTACTTC
NA | NA | TRBJ2-5 | TRBV30 | CAWSVTRWQETQYF | TGTGCCTGGAGTGTTACGAGGTGGCAAGAGACCCAGTACTTC
TRBD2 | NA | TRBJ2-2 | TRBV28 | CASSWGLAPANTGELFF | TGTGCCAGCAGTTGGGGACTAGCCCCGGCGAACACCGGGGAGCTGTTTTTT
NA | many | TRBJ2-5 | TRBV28 | CASSPFGEKETQYF | TGTGCCAGCAGTCCCTTTGGGGAGAAAGAGACCCAGTACTTC
NA | few | TRBJ1-4 | TRBV5-1 | CASSLAGDFHEKLFF | TGCGCCAGCAGCTTGGCAGGGGATTTCCATGAAAAACTGTTTTTT
TRBD1 | few | TRBJ1-1 | TRBV9 | CASSGTGLTEAFF | TGTGCCAGCAGCGGGACAGGGTTGACTGAAGCTTTCTTT
NA | many | TRBJ1-6 | TRBV12-3/TRBV12-4 | CASSLNIQNSPLHF | TGTGCCAGCAGTTTAAATATCCAAAATTCACCCCTCCACTTT
TRBD1 | few | TRBJ1-2 | TRBV20-1 | CSASEARTGGLLWDGYTF | TGCAGTGCTAGCGAGGCCCGGACAGGGGGGTTATTGTGGGATGGCTACACCTTC
NA | many | TRBJ1-1 | TRBV5-1 | CASSYGTLNTEAFF | TGTGCCAGCAGCTACGGGACATTGAACACTGAAGCTTTCTTT
NA | many | TRBJ2-2 | TRBV2 | CASSGRGELFF | TGTGCCAGCAGCGGGCGCGGGGAGCTGTTTTTT
NA | many | TRBJ2-7 | TRBV5-1 | CASSLEGGGYEQYF | TGCGCCAGCAGCTTGGAAGGGGGTGGATACGAGCAGTACTTC
TRBD1 | many | TRBJ2-5 | TRBV11-1 | CASSFKGQGQETQYF | TGTGCCAGCAGCTTTAAAGGACAGGGTCAAGAGACCCAGTACTTC
TRBD1 | many | TRBJ1-1 | TRBV11-3 | CASSSWTGRMNTEAFF | TGTGCCAGCAGCTCCTGGACAGGGAGGATGAACACTGAAGCTTTCTTT
NA | NA | TRBJ2-1 | TRBV5-1 | CASSLFHRSSYNEQFF | TGCGCCAGCAGCTTGTTTCACAGATCGTCCTACAATGAGCAGTTCTTC
NA | NA | TRBJ1-5 | TRBV11-2 | CASGVGEPQHF | TGTGCCAGCGGGGTAGGGGAGCCCCAGCATTTT
NA | NA | TRBJ2-2 | TRBV11-3 | CASSYSSNTGELFF | TGTGCCAGCAGTTACAGCTCGAACACCGGGGAGCTGTTTTTT
TRBD1 | few | TRBJ1-1 | TRBV11-2 | CASSPVFGTGGLNTEAFF | TGTGCCAGCAGCCCGGTATTTGGGACAGGGGGCCTGAACACTGAAGCTTTCTTT
NA | few | TRBJ1-1 | TRBV7-6 | CASTSGRTNEAFF | TGTGCCAGCACTTCAGGGCGGACCAATGAAGCTTTCTTT
NA | many | TRBJ2-2 | TRBV12-3/TRBV12-4 | CASRGLRNTGELFF | TGTGCCAGCAGGGGGCTACGGAACACCGGGGAGCTGTTTTTT
NA | NA | TRBJ1-1 | TRBV29-1 | CSVAHQGRGTEAFF | TGCAGCGTTGCCCACCAGGGAAGGGGCACTGAAGCTTTCTTT
NA | NA | TRBJ1-4 | TRBV12-3/TRBV12-4 | CASSLGNRQLFF | TGTGCCAGCAGTTTAGGAAACAGGCAACTGTTTTTT
TRBD2 | NA | TRBJ2-7 | TRBV28 | CASTLSGISYEQYF | TGTGCCAGCACCCTGAGCGGGATCTCCTACGAGCAGTACTTC
TRBD1 | many | TRBJ1-2 | TRBV28 | CASRARGTGHYGYTF | TGTGCCAGCAGAGCTCGCGGGACAGGGCACTATGGCTACACCTTC
NA | many | TRBJ2-7 | TRBV28 | CASSLIIPAGSYEQYF | TGTGCCAGCAGTTTGATTATCCCGGCGGGTTCCTACGAGCAGTACTTC
NA | many | TRBJ1-1 | TRBV11-2 | CASSLDPRVLNPDTNTEAFF | TGTGCCAGCAGCTTAGATCCTCGGGTCCTTAACCCAGATACGAACACTGAAGCTTTCTTT
TRBD1 | NA | TRBJ1-2 | TRBV29-1 | CSVARQGGGYTF | TGCAGCGTTGCTCGACAGGGAGGTGGCTACACCTTC
TRBD1 | NA | TRBJ1-6 | TRBV4-3 | CASSQETGGYSPLHF | TGCGCCAGCAGCCAAGAGACAGGGGGGTATTCACCCCTCCACTTT
NA | many | TRBJ1-1 | TRBV7-9 | CATRGSAGAMNTEAFF | TGTGCCACCCGAGGGAGCGCAGGGGCCATGAACACTGAAGCTTTCTTT
NA | many | TRBJ1-1 | TRBV28 | CASSLQKNTEAFF | TGTGCCAGCAGTTTACAGAAGAACACTGAAGCTTTCTTT
NA | few | TRBJ1-1 | TRBV5-1 | CASSLALAETEAFF | TGCGCCAGCAGCTTGGCCCTAGCCGAGACTGAAGCTTTCTTT
NA | many | TRBJ1-1 | TRBV10-3 | CAISEAEGTEAFF | TGTGCCATCAGTGAGGCAGAGGGTACTGAAGCTTTCTTT
NA | many | TRBJ2-5 | TRBV24-1 | CATSVTGGGETQYF | TGTGCCACCAGTGTCACAGGGGGGGGAGAGACCCAGTACTTC
NA | many | TRBJ2-2 | TRBV28 | CASSFYWDTGELFF | TGTGCCAGCAGTTTTTACTGGGACACCGGGGAGCTGTTTTTT
NA | NA | TRBJ1-1 | TRBV12-3/TRBV12-4 | CANSLHRAEAFF | TGTGCCAACAGTTTACATCGCGCTGAAGCTTTCTTT
TRBD1 | many | TRBJ1-2 | TRBV12-3/TRBV12-4 | CASSWTGTENGYTF | TGTGCCAGCAGTTGGACCGGGACAGAGAATGGCTACACCTTC
NA | NA | TRBJ2-3 | TRBV6-2/TRBV6-3 | CASSYLGVPGTDTQYF | TGTGCCAGCAGCTATCTCGGGGTTCCCGGCACAGATACGCAGTATTTT
TRBD2 | many | TRBJ2-5 | TRBV11-2 | CASSLGIAGQETQYF | TGTGCCAGCAGCTTAGGGATAGCGGGGCAAGAGACCCAGTACTTC
TRBD1 | many | TRBJ2-7 | TRBV5-1 | CASSLAGTAHYEQYF | TGCGCCAGCAGCTTGGCAGGGACAGCTCACTACGAGCAGTACTTC
NA | NA | TRBJ1-4 | TRBV9 | CASSVDPSNEKLFF | TGTGCCAGCAGCGTAGACCCGTCTAATGAAAAACTGTTTTTT
TRBD1 | NA | TRBJ2-7 | TRBV24-1 | CATSDPRTGDHEQYF | TGTGCCACCAGTGATCCCAGGACAGGGGATCACGAGCAGTACTTC
NA | many | TRBJ1-5 | TRBV12-3/TRBV12-4 | CASSLGRGAGRNQPQHF | TGTGCCAGCAGTTTAGGGCGGGGTGCTGGGAGGAATCAGCCCCAGCATTTT
TRBD1 | NA | TRBJ1-4 | TRBV4-1 | CASSQAGTGNEKLFF | TGCGCCAGCAGCCAAGCCGGGACAGGGAATGAAAAACTGTTTTTT